The clone carrying this T cell receptor beta chain appeared a single time. This sample is drawn from a study of shared clonotypes between healthy human individuals. Profiling relied on immunoSEQ multiplex PCR, and the TCRdb table lists in-frame clones only, not all of them. The table has approximately 620,000 clones, 97% seen once. Germline V lookup: CDR1 MNHEY, CDR2 SMNVEV (reference sequence). Deletions cut 1 base from V and 5 bases from J, with 11 bases between. The CDR3 has 14 amino acids. The sample was naive CD4+ T cells sorted from blood. As for subset: CD45RA+ positively selected. This receptor was identified in a woman younger than 45 in good health. The V and J genes are TRBV27 and TRBJ2-5; D is perhaps TRBD1 (6 bases). As DNA, the CDR3 is TGTGCCAGCAGTTTATTCCACAGGGCGGAGACCCAGTACTTC. It translates to CASSLFHRAETQYF.